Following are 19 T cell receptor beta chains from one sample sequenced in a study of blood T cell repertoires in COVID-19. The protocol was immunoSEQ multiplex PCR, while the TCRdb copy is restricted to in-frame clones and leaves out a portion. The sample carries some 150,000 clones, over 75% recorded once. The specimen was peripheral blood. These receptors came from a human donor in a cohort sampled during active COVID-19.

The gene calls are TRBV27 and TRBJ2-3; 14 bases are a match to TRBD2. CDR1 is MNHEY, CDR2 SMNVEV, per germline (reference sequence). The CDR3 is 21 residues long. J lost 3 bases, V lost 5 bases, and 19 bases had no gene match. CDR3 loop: CASSNKPGLAGDWAGTDTQYF. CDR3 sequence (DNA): TGTGCCAGCAGTAACAAGCCGGGACTAGCGGGAGATTGGGCGGGGACAGATACGCAGTATTTT.

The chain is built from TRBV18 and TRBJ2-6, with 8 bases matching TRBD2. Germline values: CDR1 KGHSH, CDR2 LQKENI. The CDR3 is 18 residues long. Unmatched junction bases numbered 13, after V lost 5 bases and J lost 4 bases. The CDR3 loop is CASSFRSGSISGANVLTF. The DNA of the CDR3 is TGTGCCAGCTCATTCCGGAGCGGGAGTATATCCGGGGCCAACGTCCTGACTTTC.

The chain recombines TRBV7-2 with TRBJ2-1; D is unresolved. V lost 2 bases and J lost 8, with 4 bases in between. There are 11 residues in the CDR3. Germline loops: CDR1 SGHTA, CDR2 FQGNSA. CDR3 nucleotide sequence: TGTGCCAGCAGCTTACTACATGAGCAGTTCTTC. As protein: CASSLLHEQFF.

The CDR3 reads CSASNLGAQYF. Written as DNA, the CDR3 is TGCAGTGCTAGCAATTTGGGAGCGCAGTACTTC. The chain joins TRBV20-1 to TRBJ2-7; D is possibly TRBD2 (5 bases). The CDR3 has 11 amino acids. V shed 3 bases and J shed 9 bases, with 12 bases lying between them. Germline CDR1 is DFQATT and CDR2 is SNEGSKA (reference sequence).

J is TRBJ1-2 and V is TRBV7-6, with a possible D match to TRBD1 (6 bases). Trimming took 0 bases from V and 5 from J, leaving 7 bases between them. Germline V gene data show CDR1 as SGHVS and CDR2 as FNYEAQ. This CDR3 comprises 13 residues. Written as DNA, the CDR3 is TGTGCCAGCAGCTTAGCGGACAGATATGGCTACACCTTC. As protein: CASSLADRYGYTF.

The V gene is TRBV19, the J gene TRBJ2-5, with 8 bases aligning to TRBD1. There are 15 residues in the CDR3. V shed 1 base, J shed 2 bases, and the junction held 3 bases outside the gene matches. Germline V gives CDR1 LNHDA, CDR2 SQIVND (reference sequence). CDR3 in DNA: TGTGCCAGTAGTATAGCCAGGGGGCTTCAAGAGACCCAGTACTTC. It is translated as CASSIARGLQETQYF.

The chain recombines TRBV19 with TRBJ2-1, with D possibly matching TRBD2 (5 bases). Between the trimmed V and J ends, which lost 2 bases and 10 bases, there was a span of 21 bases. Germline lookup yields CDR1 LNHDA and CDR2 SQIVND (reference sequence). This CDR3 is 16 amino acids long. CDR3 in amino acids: CASSITSRRLSREQFF. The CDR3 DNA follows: TGTGCCAGTAGTATAACTAGTAGAAGGCTTTCGCGGGAGCAGTTCTTC.

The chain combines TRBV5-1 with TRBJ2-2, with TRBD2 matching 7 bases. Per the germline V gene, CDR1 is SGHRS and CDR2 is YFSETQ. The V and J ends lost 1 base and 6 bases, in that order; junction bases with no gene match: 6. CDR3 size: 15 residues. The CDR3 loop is CASSLSGLAAGELFF. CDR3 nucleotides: TGCGCCAGCAGCTTGTCGGGGCTAGCGGCCGGGGAGCTGTTTTTT.

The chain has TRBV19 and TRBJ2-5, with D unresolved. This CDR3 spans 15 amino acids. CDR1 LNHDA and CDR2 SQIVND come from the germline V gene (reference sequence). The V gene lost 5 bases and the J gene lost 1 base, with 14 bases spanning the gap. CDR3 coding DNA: TGTGCCAGTAGTGGAGCAGCCAACCTCCAAGAGACCCAGTACTTC. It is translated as CASSGAANLQETQYF.

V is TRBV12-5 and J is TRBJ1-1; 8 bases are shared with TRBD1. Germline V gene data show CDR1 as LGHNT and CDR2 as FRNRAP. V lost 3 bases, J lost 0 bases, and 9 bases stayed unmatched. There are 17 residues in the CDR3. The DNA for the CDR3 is TGTGCTAGTGGTTTTGGTTTCAAGGACAGGGTGAACACTGAAGCTTTCTTT. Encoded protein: CASGFGFKDRVNTEAFF.

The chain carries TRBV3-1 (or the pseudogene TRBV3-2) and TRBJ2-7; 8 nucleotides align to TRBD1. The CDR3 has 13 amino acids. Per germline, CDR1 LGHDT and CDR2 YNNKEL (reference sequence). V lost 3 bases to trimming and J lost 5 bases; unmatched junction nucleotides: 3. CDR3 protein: CASSQDRDHEQYF. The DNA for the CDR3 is TGTGCCAGCAGCCAGGACAGGGACCACGAGCAGTACTTC.

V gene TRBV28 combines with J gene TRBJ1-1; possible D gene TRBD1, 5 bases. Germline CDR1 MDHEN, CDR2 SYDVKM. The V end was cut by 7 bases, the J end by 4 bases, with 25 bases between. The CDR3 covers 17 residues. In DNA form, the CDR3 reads TGTGCCAGCACCCCCTGGGGAATTTGGGGGGACCCCACTGAAGCTTTCTTT. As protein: CASTPWGIWGDPTEAFF. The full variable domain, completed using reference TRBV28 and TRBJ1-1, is DVKVTQSSRYLVKRTGEKVFLECVQDMDHENMFWYRQDPGLGLRLIYFSYDVKMKEKGDIPEGYSVSREKKERFSLILESASTNQTSMYLCASTPWGIWGDPTEAFFGQGTRLTVV.

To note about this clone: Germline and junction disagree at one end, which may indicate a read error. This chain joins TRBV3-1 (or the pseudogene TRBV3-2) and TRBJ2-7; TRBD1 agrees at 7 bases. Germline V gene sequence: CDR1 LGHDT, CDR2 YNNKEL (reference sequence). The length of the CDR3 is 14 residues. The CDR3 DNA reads TGTGCCAGCAGCCAAGGCAGACAGGGTACGAATCTACACTTC. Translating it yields CASSQGRQGTNLHF.

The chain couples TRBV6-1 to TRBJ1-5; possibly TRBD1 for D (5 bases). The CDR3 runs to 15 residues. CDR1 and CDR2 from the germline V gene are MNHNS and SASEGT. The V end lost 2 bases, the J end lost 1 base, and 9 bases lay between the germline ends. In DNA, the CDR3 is TGTGCCAGCAGTGAACTGGGGCTAAGCAATCAGCCCCAGCATTTT. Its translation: CASSELGLSNQPQHF.

CDR3 DNA sequence: TGTGCCACCGCGAGGGGGTCCCAAGAGACCCAGTACTTC. This sequence encodes CATARGSQETQYF. The rearrangement joins TRBV15 to TRBJ2-5, with D tentatively TRBD1 (6 bases). Germline assignment: CDR1 LNHNV and CDR2 YYDKDF (reference sequence). V was clipped by 8 bases and J by 1 base, with 11 bases between them. The CDR3 spans 13 residues.

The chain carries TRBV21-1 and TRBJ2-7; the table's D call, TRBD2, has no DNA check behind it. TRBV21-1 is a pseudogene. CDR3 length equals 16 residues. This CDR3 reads CASSKSRLARLHEQYF. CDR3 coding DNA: TGTGCCAGCAGCAAAAGTCGACTAGCCCGGCTCCACGAGCAGTACTTC.

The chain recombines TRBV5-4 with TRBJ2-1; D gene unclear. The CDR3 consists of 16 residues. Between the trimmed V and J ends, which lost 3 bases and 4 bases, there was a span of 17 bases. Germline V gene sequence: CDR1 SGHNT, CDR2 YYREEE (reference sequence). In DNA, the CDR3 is TGTGCCAGCAGCTCCTCTGACTTCGGCCCTTACAATGAGCAGTTCTTC. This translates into CASSSSDFGPYNEQFF. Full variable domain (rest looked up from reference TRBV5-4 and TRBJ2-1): ETGVTQSPTHLIKTRGQQVTLRCSSQSGHNTVSWYQQALGQGPQFIFQYYREEENGRGNFPPRFSGLQFPNYSSELNVNALELDDSALYLCASSSSDFGPYNEQFFGPGTRLTVL.

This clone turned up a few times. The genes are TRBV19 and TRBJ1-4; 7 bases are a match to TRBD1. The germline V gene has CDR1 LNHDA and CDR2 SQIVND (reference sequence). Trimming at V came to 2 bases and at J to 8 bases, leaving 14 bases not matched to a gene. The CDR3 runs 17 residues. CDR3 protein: CASSIRNLRGRGEKLFF. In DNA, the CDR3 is TGTGCCAGTAGTATACGGAATTTAAGGGGGCGGGGAGAAAAACTGTTTTTT.

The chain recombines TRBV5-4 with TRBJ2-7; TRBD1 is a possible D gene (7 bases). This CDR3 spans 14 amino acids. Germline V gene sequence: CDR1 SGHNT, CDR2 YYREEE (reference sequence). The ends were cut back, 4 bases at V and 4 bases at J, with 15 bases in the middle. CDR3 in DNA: TGTGCCAGCAGCGAGGGGGGACAGAAATACGAGCAGTACTTC. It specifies CASSEGGQKYEQYF.